The entry below describes one T cell receptor beta chain. TCRdb keeps only in-frame clones here, not all; method: immunoSEQ multiplex PCR. The data hold over 200,000 clones, with around nine tenths observed a single time. These data originate in a study of blood T cell repertoires in COVID-19. CDR1 is PRHDT, CDR2 FYEKMQ, per germline (reference sequence). This CDR3 has 16 amino acids. With V trimmed by 4 bases and J by 2 bases, 7 bases remained unmatched. Everyone who took part was about 18 to 90 years old, and they came from about two dozen US areas. Donors of Cohort 3 who recovered were those that had two negative PCRs, clearance, or symptom resolution.

Sequenced input: PBMCs or T cells enriched from blood (not recorded which). The V gene is TRBV13, the J gene TRBJ2-3; 9 nucleotides match TRBD2. The sequence was obtained from a man aged 25 to 45 who had recovered from COVID-19. CDR3 in DNA: TGTGCCAGCAGCTACCGCGGGGGGGCCCACACAGATACGCAGTATTTT. It encodes CASSYRGGAHTDTQYF.